By its share, the clone carrying this T cell receptor beta chain is large (0.1 to 1%). Its specificity is unknown. Blood replicates held 0.5 ug DNA, tumor or normal breast approximately 1.5 ug, two each. Profiling relied on immunoSEQ multiplex PCR, and the TCRdb table lists in-frame clones only, not all of them. The table shows about 8,000 clones, with approximately 67% occurring only once. The data belong to a study of early stage breast cancer tumors. Study background: Invasive lobular carcinomas made up about 35% of the 12 ER+/PR+/HER2- tumors. Whole-study results and caveats: Most shared enriched TCRB sequences were commonly generated ones.

Germline CDR1 and CDR2: LGHNA and YSLEER. The CDR3 runs 12 residues. The V gene lost 6 bases and the J gene lost 9 bases, with 12 bases spanning the gap. This clonotype was obtained from a person in their 70s with breast cancer. This chain uses TRBV4-3 with TRBJ2-1, with TRBD2 as a possible D gene (7 bases). Material: breast tumor tissue. CDR3: CASSQGRAEQFF. CDR3 bases: TGCGCCAGCAGTCAGGGGAGGGCTGAGCAGTTCTTC.